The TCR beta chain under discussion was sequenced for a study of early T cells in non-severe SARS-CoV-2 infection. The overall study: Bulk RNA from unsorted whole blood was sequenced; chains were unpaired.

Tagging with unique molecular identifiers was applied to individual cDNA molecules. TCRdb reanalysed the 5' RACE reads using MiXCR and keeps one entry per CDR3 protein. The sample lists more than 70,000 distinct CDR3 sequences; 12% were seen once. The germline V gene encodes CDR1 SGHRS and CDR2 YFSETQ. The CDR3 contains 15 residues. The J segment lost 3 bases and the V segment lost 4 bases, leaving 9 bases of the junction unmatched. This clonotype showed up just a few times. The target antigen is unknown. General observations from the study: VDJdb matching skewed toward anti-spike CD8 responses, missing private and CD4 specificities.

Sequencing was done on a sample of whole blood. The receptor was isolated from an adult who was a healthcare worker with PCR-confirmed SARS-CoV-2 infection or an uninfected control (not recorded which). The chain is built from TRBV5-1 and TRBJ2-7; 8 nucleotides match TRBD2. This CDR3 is CASSPTSGFDYEQYF. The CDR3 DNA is TGCGCCAGCAGCCCCACTAGCGGCTTCGACTACGAGCAGTACTTC. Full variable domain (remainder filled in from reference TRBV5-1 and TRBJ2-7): KAGVTQTPRYLIKTRGQQVTLSCSPISGHRSVSWYQQTPGQGLQFLFEYFSETQRNKGNFPGRFSGRQFSNSRSEMNVSTLELGDSALYLCASSPTSGFDYEQYFGPGTRLTVT.